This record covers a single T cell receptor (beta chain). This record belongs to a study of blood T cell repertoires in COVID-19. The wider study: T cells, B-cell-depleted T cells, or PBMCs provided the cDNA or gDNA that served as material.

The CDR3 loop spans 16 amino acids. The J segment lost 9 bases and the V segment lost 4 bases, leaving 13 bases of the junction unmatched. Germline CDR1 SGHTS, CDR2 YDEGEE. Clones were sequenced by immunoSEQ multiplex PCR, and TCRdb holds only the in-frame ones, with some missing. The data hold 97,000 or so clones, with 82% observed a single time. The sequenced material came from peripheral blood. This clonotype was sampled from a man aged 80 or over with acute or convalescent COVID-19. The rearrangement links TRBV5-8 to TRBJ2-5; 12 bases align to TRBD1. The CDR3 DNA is TGTGCCAGCAGCCTTCCGGGACAGGGGGCCGAGGGGGCCCAGTACTTC. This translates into CASSLPGQGAEGAQYF.